This TCR beta chain was profiled in a study of blood T cell repertoires in COVID-19. Study details: Researchers got acute and convalescent COVID-19 samples from the United States, Italy and Spain.

The V end was cut by 5 bases, the J end by 4 bases, with 21 bases between. Germline loops: CDR1 SGHVS, CDR2 FQNEAQ. The length of the CDR3 is 17 residues. The assay was immunoSEQ multiplex PCR, and TCRdb's table has in-frame clones only and misses some. The sample includes 130,000 or so clones, under 90% of them seen just once. Source material: peripheral blood. The chain recombines TRBV7-8 with TRBJ1-3; D may be TRBD1 (5 bases). The clonotype comes from a woman aged 60-75 years with acute or convalescent COVID-19. This CDR3 is CASSQQAGSITGNTIYF. The CDR3 nucleotides are TGTGCCAGCAGCCAACAGGCGGGATCCATTACAGGAAACACCATATATTTT.